These 25 T cell receptor beta chains originate from one sample sequenced in a study of cytomegalovirus exposure and HLA in healthy donors. Amplification used 60 Vbeta primers and 13 Jbeta primers. The method was immunoSEQ multiplex PCR; TCRdb's version includes in-frame clones alone and lacks a portion of them. This table holds about 180,000 clones, around 77% found once. Sequencing used PBMCs. The source of these receptors is a woman in her twenties or thirties in good health and CMV-seronegative.

This clone was counted a few times. The chain employs TRBV10-1 and TRBJ2-7; TRBD2 is a possible D gene (5 bases). CDR3 size: 13 residues. From germline, CDR1 is WNHNN and CDR2 SYGVQD (reference sequence). V was pared by 4 bases and J by 2 bases, with 9 bases between. The CDR3 bases are TGCGCCAGCAGTGTGTCCGGGGCCTACGAGCAGTACTTC. Translation gives CASSVSGAYEQYF.

This clone was recorded a few times. The CDR3: CASTHRGHGGYTF. The CDR3, as DNA: TGTGCCTCTACGCACAGGGGGCATGGTGGCTACACCTTC. The J gene is TRBJ1-2, the V gene TRBV6-5; 9 positions agree with TRBD1. The CDR3 has 13 residues. The junction had 11 bases not matched to a gene; V was cut back by 11 bases and J by 7 bases. Germline CDR1 MNHEY, CDR2 SVGAGI.

The chain carries TRBV18 and TRBJ2-2; no clear D. Per the germline V gene, CDR1 is KGHSH and CDR2 is LQKENI. This CDR3 is 14 amino acids long. V was trimmed by 0 bases and J by 3 bases, leaving 5 bases between them. DNA of the CDR3: TGTGCCAGCTCACCACCGTCTTACACCGGGGAGCTGTTTTTT. It translates to CASSPPSYTGELFF.

In DNA form, the CDR3 reads TGTGCCAGCAGTTTAAACAGAGATTATGGCTACACCTTC. Encoded protein: CASSLNRDYGYTF. This chain connects TRBV27 to TRBJ1-2; no firm D call. The CDR3 runs to 13 residues. CDR1 MNHEY and CDR2 SMNVEV come from the germline V gene (reference sequence). V lost 2 bases to trimming and J lost 5 bases, with 9 bases between them.

V and J are TRBV9 and TRBJ2-3, with 10 bases lining up with TRBD2. The germline V gene has CDR1 SGDLS and CDR2 YYNGEE. The CDR3 length is 18 residues. V gave up 4 bases and J gave up 0 bases; unmatched junction bases: 11. CDR3 sequence: CASSSRSGGARSTDTQYF. The CDR3 DNA is TGTGCCAGCAGCTCCCGAAGCGGGGGGGCCCGTAGCACAGATACGCAGTATTTT.

This clone was observed once. This rearrangement joins TRBV7-9 to TRBJ2-2, with a weak D call TRBD2 (6 bases). V was clipped by 4 bases and J by 5 bases, with 14 bases between them. This CDR3 has 15 residues. Germline assignment: CDR1 SEHNR and CDR2 FQNEAQ (reference sequence). In DNA form, the CDR3 reads TGTGCCAGCAGCTACACGGGACGGGAGACCGGGGAGCTGTTTTTT. Residues: CASSYTGRETGELFF.

The V and J genes are TRBV19 and TRBJ1-5, with unresolved D. CDR3 length: 15 amino acids. Per the germline V gene, CDR1 is LNHDA and CDR2 is SQIVND (reference sequence). V was trimmed by 3 bases and J by 7 bases, leaving 16 bases between them. The chain's CDR3 is CASSILRGSGQPQHF. For the CDR3, the DNA is TGTGCCAGTAGTATTTTGCGAGGGAGCGGCCAGCCCCAGCATTTT.

This sequence joins TRBV18 and TRBJ2-5; the match to TRBD2 covers 11 bases. This CDR3 spans 15 amino acids. Germline loops: CDR1 KGHSH, CDR2 LQKENI. V shed 4 bases and J 2 bases; nucleotides not matched to a gene: 3. The CDR3 spells CASSLLAGEQETQYF. CDR3 DNA sequence: TGTGCCAGCTCACTACTAGCGGGGGAACAAGAGACCCAGTACTTC.

The chain recombines TRBV10-3 with TRBJ1-1, with a possible D match to TRBD1 (5 bases). The CDR3 consists of 14 residues. The V and J ends lost 5 bases and 2 bases respectively, with 12 bases between them. From germline, CDR1 is ENHRY and CDR2 SYGVKD. The CDR3 coding sequence is TGTGCCATCAGTCTTGGCCAGGGAAACACTGAAGCTTTCTTT. Protein: CAISLGQGNTEAFF.

This chain connects TRBV30 to TRBJ1-3; D is perhaps TRBD1 (5 bases). Germline assignment: CDR1 GTSNPN and CDR2 SVGIG (reference sequence). The CDR3 is made up of 14 amino acids. CDR3: CASEWGGSGNTIYF. Here the CDR3 DNA reads TGTGCATCGGAGTGGGGGGGATCTGGAAACACCATATATTTT.

The CDR3 loop reads CASSVGGVSGNTIYF. The CDR3 nucleotides read TGTGCCAGCAGCGTAGGGGGGGTCTCTGGAAACACCATATATTTT. The J gene is TRBJ1-3, the V gene TRBV9; possibly TRBD1 for D (5 bases). The V end was cut by 0 bases, the J end by 0 bases, with 7 bases between. Germline CDR1 is SGDLS and CDR2 is YYNGEE. The CDR3 length is 15 residues.

This clone was observed at least ten times. This chain connects TRBV4-2 to TRBJ2-3; TRBD2 aligns across 9 bases. The CDR3 sequence is 17 residues long. Germline V CDR1 and CDR2: LGHNA, YNFKEQ. V lost 0 bases to trimming and J lost 6 bases; unmatched junction nucleotides: 10. Here the CDR3 DNA reads TGTGCCAGCAGCCAAGATCGGGCGGGGGGGCCCGGGGATACGCAGTATTTT. This sequence encodes CASSQDRAGGPGDTQYF.

This clone was observed a single time. The chain recombines TRBV20-1 with TRBJ2-4; a possible D gene is TRBD1 (5 bases). The CDR3 extends over 10 amino acids. V was pared by 5 bases and J by 13 bases, with 12 bases between. Germline CDR1 and CDR2: DFQATT and SNEGSKA (reference sequence). Written as DNA, the CDR3 is TGCAGTGCTGAGGCCCAGGGACAGTACTTC. Amino acid sequence: CSAEAQGQYF.

The chain links TRBV5-4 to TRBJ2-3; 11 nucleotides align to TRBD2. Germline V lookup: CDR1 SGHNT, CDR2 YYREEE (reference sequence). This CDR3 is 19 amino acids long. The J segment lost 2 bases and the V segment lost 0 bases, leaving 11 bases of the junction unmatched. In DNA, the CDR3 is TGTGCCAGCAGCTTGGGGCTAGCGGGGGGCCCTCTTAACACAGATACGCAGTATTTT. This codes for CASSLGLAGGPLNTDTQYF.

V and J are TRBV5-1 and TRBJ2-3, with 9 nucleotides matching TRBD1. Germline CDR1 is SGHRS and CDR2 is YFSETQ. V was pared by 0 bases and J by 0 bases, with 2 bases of the junction left unmatched. The CDR3 is made up of 16 amino acids. CDR3 protein: CASSLADRGSTDTQYF. In DNA, the CDR3 is TGCGCCAGCAGCTTGGCCGACAGGGGGAGCACAGATACGCAGTATTTT.

This clone has a handful of counts. This rearrangement joins TRBV19 to TRBJ2-1, with D perhaps TRBD2 (7 bases). CDR3 length: 16 amino acids. The V gene's germline CDR1 is LNHDA and CDR2 SQIVND (reference sequence). Trimming pared 3 bases from V and 4 bases from J, leaving 16 bases between. In DNA, the CDR3 is TGTGCCAGTAGTATCCTAGTCGGGGGGCCGTACAATGAGCAGTTCTTC. This gives the protein CASSILVGGPYNEQFF.

J is TRBJ1-2 and V is TRBV27, with 7 bases that match TRBD1. In germline, CDR1 is MNHEY, CDR2 SMNVEV (reference sequence). CDR3 length: 15 residues. With 2 bases clipped from V and 2 bases from J, the junction kept 5 bases outside the gene matches. The CDR3 is CASSLDREVNYGYTF. DNA for the CDR3: TGTGCCAGCAGTTTAGACAGGGAAGTGAACTATGGCTACACCTTC.

The chain has TRBV20-1 and TRBJ2-7, with TRBD2 matching over 11 bases. V shed 5 bases, J shed 9 bases, and the junction held 3 bases outside the gene matches. The CDR3 has 11 amino acids. Germline assignment: CDR1 DFQATT and CDR2 SNEGSKA (reference sequence). CDR3 sequence (DNA): TGCAGTGCTCTAGCGGGGGGTGGGCAGTACTTC. It translates to CSALAGGGQYF.

The CDR3 coding sequence is TGCGCCAGCAGCTTGGGGGCTAGCGCAAGCTACGAGCAGTACTTC. It specifies CASSLGASASYEQYF. V and J are TRBV5-1 and TRBJ2-7; D might be TRBD2 (6 bases). Germline assignment: CDR1 SGHRS and CDR2 YFSETQ. The CDR3 has 15 amino acids. Between the trimmed V and J ends, which lost 0 bases and 3 bases, there was a span of 13 bases. The full variable domain, its missing parts supplied by reference TRBV5-1 and TRBJ2-7, is KAGVTQTPRYLIKTRGQQVTLSCSPISGHRSVSWYQQTPGQGLQFLFEYFSETQRNKGNFPGRFSGRQFSNSRSEMNVSTLELGDSALYLCASSLGASASYEQYFGPGTRLTVT.

The chain uses TRBV6-1 and TRBJ1-5, with D unclear. This CDR3 spans 15 amino acids. Between the trimmed V and J ends, which lost 3 bases and 5 bases, there was a span of 14 bases. Germline V gives CDR1 MNHNS, CDR2 SASEGT. In nucleotides, the CDR3 is TGTGCCAGCAGTGAGGGAGGGTTAGCCGATCAGCCCCAGCATTTT. Translation gives CASSEGGLADQPQHF.

V usage is TRBV25-1 and J usage is TRBJ2-7; 11 bases match TRBD1. V lost 3 bases to trimming and J lost 4 bases; unmatched junction nucleotides: 5. The CDR3 is 15 residues long. Germline values: CDR1 MGHDK, CDR2 SYGVNS. CDR3 loop: CASSDAGTGGYEQYF. DNA of the CDR3: TGTGCCAGCAGTGATGCCGGGACAGGGGGATACGAGCAGTACTTC.

The rearrangement uses TRBV20-1 and TRBJ2-5, with unresolved D. Germline V lookup: CDR1 DFQATT, CDR2 SNEGSKA (reference sequence). This CDR3 spans 11 amino acids. Trimming stripped 7 bases from V and 0 bases from J, with 6 bases between. CDR3 amino acids: CSGEDQETQYF. CDR3 nucleotide sequence: TGCAGTGGAGAGGACCAAGAGACCCAGTACTTC.

The V and J genes are TRBV6-5 and TRBJ1-5; D unresolved. The V gene lost 6 bases and the J gene lost 0 bases, with 12 bases spanning the gap. CDR3 length equals 15 residues. Germline assignment: CDR1 MNHEY and CDR2 SVGAGI. The CDR3 region has the DNA TGTGCCAGCAGAATCTTTTTAAATAGCAATCAGCCCCAGCATTTT. Its translation is CASRIFLNSNQPQHF.

The rearrangement uses TRBV15 and TRBJ2-5; 7 nucleotides agree with TRBD2. V was clipped by 6 bases and J by 5 bases; unmatched bases: 6. Germline V gives CDR1 LNHNV, CDR2 YYDKDF (reference sequence). The CDR3 sequence is 13 residues long. The CDR3 region has the DNA TGTGCCACCAGGCCCGGGAGGCGGGAGACCCAGTACTTC. Translated: CATRPGRRETQYF.

V is TRBV19 and J is TRBJ1-2; 8 nucleotides match TRBD1. Germline values: CDR1 LNHDA, CDR2 SQIVND (reference sequence). The V gene end was trimmed by 4 bases and the J gene end by 3 bases; junction bases not matched to a gene: 7. This CDR3 is built from 15 residues. CDR3 DNA sequence: TGTGCCAGTAGTAGCGGACAGGGAATGTACTATGGCTACACCTTC. Translation gives CASSSGQGMYYGYTF.